This entry concerns a single TCR beta chain. V dropped 8 bases and J dropped 2 bases, with 21 bases sitting between them. Germline V gene sequence: CDR1 LNHNV, CDR2 YYDKDF (reference sequence). This CDR3 is 16 amino acids long. This record comes from a study of regulatory T cells in long-lasting Graves disease. Time point of the sample: persistent/refractory GD, antithyroid drugs over 5 years with positive TRAb. The TCR library was made from RNA that had been extracted from PBMCs in TRIzol. Assembly of TCR beta libraries relied on iRepertoire HTBI primers together with Arm-PCR of CDR3 regions. MiXCR, run by TCRdb on the multiplex PCR reads, gives a single entry per CDR3 protein. The sample shows 650,000 to 850,000 distinct CDR3 sequences, around 30% of them seen only once.

The clonotype was recovered from a female donor with Graves disease. V and J are TRBV15 and TRBJ1-2, with D possibly matching TRBD1 (6 bases). The material sequenced was peripheral blood mononuclear cells (PBMCs), taken when the disease was refractory, from a patient treated with antithyroid drugs. The CDR3 sequence: CATSLLLGGGNYGYTF. DNA of the CDR3: TGTGCCACCTCCCTACTGTTAGGGGGTGGGAACTATGGCTACACCTTC.